This T cell receptor beta chain was identified during a study of blood T cell repertoires in COVID-19. Looking at the study overall: COVID-19 samples from acute and convalescent phases originated in the United States, Italy and Spain. Nucleic acid was either cDNA or gDNA, and it came from T cells, B-cell-depleted T cells, or PBMCs.

How the authors handled the data: Nucleated cell counts were estimated from reference gene primer amplification. Some clones are missing from TCRdb's copy, which holds only in-frame ones; the method was immunoSEQ multiplex PCR. V, J and clone size derive from that table, while D and trimming were established from the DNA sequence. The repertoire consists of roughly 200,000 clones, with around 80% occurring once and the leading ten covering around 7%. V lost 4 bases to trimming and J lost 8 bases; unmatched junction nucleotides: 5. Germline V CDR1 and CDR2: SEHNR, FQNEAQ (reference sequence). This CDR3 is built from 14 residues.

Material: peripheral blood. The chain recombines TRBV7-9 with TRBJ1-4; 9 positions agree with TRBD1. The sequence was collected from a man aged 65-85 years with active or convalescent COVID-19. In nucleotides, the CDR3 is TGTGCCAGCAGCTCGGGACAGGGCCCGGAAAAACTGTTTTTT. It is translated as CASSSGQGPEKLFF.